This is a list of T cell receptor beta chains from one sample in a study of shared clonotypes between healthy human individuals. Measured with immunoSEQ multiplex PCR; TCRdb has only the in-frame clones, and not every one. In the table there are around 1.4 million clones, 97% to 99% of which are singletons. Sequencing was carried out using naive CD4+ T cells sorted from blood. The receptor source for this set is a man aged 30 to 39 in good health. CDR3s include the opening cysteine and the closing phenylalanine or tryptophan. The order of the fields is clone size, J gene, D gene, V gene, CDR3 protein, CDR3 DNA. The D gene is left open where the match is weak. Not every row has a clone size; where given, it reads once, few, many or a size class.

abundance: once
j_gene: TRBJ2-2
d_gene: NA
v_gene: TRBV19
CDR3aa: CASRTAGLPNTGELFF
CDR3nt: TGTGCCAGTAGGACGGCAGGGCTACCAAACACCGGGGAGCTGTTTTTT

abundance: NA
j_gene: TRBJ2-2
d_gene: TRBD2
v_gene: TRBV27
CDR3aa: CASRLGTSGSTGELFF
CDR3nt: TGTGCCAGCAGATTAGGGACTAGCGGGTCGACCGGGGAGCTGTTTTTT

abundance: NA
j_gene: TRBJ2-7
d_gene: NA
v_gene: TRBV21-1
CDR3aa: CASSLHAAGQPFYYEQYF
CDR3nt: TGTGCCAGCAGCCTCCATGCGGCCGGACAGCCCTTCTATTACGAGCAGTACTTC

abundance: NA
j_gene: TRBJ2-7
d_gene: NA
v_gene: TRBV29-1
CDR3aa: CSVGLTYEQYF
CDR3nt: TGCAGCGTTGGTTTAACCTACGAGCAGTACTTC

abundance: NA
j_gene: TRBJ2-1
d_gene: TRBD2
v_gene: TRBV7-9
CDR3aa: CASSLQQLAVNYNEQFF
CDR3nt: TGTGCCAGCAGCCTTCAACAACTAGCGGTTAACTACAATGAGCAGTTCTTC

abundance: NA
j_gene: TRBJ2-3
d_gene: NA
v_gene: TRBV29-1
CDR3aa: CSVEQVTDTQYF
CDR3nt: TGCAGCGTTGAACAGGTCACAGATACGCAGTATTTT

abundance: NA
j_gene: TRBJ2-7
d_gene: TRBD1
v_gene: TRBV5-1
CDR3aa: CASTLGQGSTSYEQYF
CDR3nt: TGCGCCAGCACCCTGGGACAGGGTAGTACTTCCTACGAGCAGTACTTC

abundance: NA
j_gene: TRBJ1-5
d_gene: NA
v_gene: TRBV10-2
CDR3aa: CASSDRRLSNQPQHF
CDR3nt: TGCGCCAGCAGTGATCGACGGCTTAGCAATCAGCCCCAGCATTTT

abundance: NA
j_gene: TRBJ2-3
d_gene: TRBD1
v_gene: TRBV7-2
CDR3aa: CASSKDRGGTDTQYF
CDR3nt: TGTGCCAGCAGCAAAGACAGGGGGGGCACAGATACGCAGTATTTT

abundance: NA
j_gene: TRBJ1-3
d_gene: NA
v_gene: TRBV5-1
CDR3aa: CASSPHRAPGNTIYF
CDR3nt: TGCGCCAGCAGCCCTCACCGGGCACCTGGAAACACCATATATTTT

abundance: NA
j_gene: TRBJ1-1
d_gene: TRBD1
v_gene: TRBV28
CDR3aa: CASPPTGVNTEAFF
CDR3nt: TGTGCCAGCCCCCCGACAGGGGTGAACACTGAAGCTTTCTTT

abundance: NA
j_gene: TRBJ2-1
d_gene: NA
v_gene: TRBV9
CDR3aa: CASSVALDYLTEQFF
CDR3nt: TGTGCCAGCAGCGTAGCTCTGGACTACCTAACCGAGCAGTTCTTC

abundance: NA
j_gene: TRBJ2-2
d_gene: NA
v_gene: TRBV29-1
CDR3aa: CSVDSRGTGELFF
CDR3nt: TGCAGCGTTGATAGCAGGGGCACCGGGGAGCTGTTTTTT

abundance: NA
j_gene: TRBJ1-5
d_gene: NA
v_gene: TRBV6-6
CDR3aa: CASSRQVSRLNQPQHF
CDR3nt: TGTGCCAGCAGCAGACAGGTATCAAGGCTCAATCAGCCCCAGCATTTT

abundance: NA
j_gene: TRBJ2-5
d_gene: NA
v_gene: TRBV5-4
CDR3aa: CASSRTEQETQYF
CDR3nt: TGTGCCAGCAGCCGTACTGAACAAGAGACCCAGTACTTC

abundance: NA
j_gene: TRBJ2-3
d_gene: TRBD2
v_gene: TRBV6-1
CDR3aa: CATPRGGVADTQYF
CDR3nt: TGTGCCACTCCCCGGGGAGGGGTAGCAGATACGCAGTATTTT

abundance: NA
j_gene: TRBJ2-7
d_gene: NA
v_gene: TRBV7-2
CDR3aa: CASSLAFRPVDEQYF
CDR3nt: TGTGCCAGCAGCCTAGCGTTCCGGCCCGTTGACGAGCAGTACTTC

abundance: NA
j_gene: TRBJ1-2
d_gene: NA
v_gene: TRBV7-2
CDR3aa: CASSPQGQGPSHGYTF
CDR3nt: TGTGCCAGCAGCCCCCAGGGCCAGGGACCGTCCCATGGCTACACCTTC

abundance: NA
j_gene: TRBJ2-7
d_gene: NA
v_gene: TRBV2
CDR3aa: CASSDQGISYEQYF
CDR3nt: TGTGCCAGCAGTGATCAGGGGATTTCCTACGAGCAGTACTTC

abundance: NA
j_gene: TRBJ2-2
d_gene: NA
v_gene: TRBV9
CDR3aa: CASSVGQGLFTGELFF
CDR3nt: TGTGCCAGCAGCGTAGGGCAGGGGCTATTCACCGGGGAGCTGTTTTTT

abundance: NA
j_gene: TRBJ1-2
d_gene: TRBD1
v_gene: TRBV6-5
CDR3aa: CASSYSQGVGYTF
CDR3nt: TGTGCCAGCAGTTACTCCCAGGGGGTTGGCTACACCTTC

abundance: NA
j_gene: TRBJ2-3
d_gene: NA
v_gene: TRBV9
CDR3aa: CASSYIQGRLWGSTDTQYF
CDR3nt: TGTGCCAGCAGCTACATACAGGGTAGGCTGTGGGGGAGCACAGATACGCAGTATTTT

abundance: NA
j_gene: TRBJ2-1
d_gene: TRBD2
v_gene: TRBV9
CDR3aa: CASSAGTSDYNEQFF
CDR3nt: TGTGCCAGCAGCGCCGGGACTAGCGACTACAATGAGCAGTTCTTC

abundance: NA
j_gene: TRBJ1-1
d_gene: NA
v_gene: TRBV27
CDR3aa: CASTPAGRLGNTEAFF
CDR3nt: TGTGCCAGCACCCCCGCGGGGAGATTGGGGAACACTGAAGCTTTCTTT

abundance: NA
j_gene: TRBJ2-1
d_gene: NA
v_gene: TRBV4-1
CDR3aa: CASSQGVSRNEQFF
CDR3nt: TGCGCCAGCAGCCAAGGGGTCTCTCGGAATGAGCAGTTCTTC

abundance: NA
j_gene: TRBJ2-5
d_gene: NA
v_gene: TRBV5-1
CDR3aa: CASSSDPKGTQYF
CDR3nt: TGCGCCAGCAGCTCGGACCCGAAAGGGACCCAGTACTTC

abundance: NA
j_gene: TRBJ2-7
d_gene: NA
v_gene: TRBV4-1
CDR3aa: CASSQTGTYTYEQYF
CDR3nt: TGCGCCAGCAGCCAGACCGGGACGTACACCTACGAGCAGTACTTC

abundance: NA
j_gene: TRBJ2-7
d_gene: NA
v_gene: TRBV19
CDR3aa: CASRNPGVSGYEQYF
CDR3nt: TGTGCCAGTCGAAACCCTGGGGTTAGCGGTTACGAGCAGTACTTC

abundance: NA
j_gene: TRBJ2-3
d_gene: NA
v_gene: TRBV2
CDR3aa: CASSAYQGLVQGDLDTQYF
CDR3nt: TGTGCCAGCAGTGCGTATCAAGGTCTCGTGCAGGGCGATTTAGATACGCAGTATTTT

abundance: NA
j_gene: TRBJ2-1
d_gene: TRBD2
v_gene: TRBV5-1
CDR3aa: CASSLGERTSGRGRLYNEQFF
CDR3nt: TGCGCCAGCAGCTTGGGGGAGAGGACTAGCGGGAGGGGTAGACTGTACAATGAGCAGTTCTTC

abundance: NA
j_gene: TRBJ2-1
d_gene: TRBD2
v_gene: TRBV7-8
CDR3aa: CASGRVSRDNEQFF
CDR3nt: TGTGCCAGCGGGAGGGTTTCTCGCGACAATGAGCAGTTCTTC

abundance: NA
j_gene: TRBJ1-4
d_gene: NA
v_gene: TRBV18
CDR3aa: CASSPLGRSLLHEKLFF
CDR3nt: TGTGCCAGCTCACCCTTGGGACGGTCTTTACTCCATGAAAAACTGTTTTTT

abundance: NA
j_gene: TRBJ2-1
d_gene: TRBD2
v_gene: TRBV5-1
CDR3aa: CASSLAGSGGYNEQFF
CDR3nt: TGCGCCAGCAGCTTGGCCGGGAGCGGGGGATACAATGAGCAGTTCTTC

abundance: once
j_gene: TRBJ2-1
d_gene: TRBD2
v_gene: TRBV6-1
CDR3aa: CASRVAGNNEQFF
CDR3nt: TGTGCCAGCAGAGTAGCGGGGAACAATGAGCAGTTCTTC

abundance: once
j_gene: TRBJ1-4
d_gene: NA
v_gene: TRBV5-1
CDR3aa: CASSLGQGLNEKLFF
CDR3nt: TGCGCCAGCAGCTTGGGGCAGGGCCTTAATGAAAAACTGTTTTTT

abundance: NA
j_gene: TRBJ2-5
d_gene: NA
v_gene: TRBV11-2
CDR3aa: CASSLDLGTETQYF
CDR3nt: TGTGCCAGCAGCTTAGATCTGGGAACAGAGACCCAGTACTTC

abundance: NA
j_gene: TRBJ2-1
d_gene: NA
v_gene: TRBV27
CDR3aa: CASSFYPTLSYNEQFF
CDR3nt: TGTGCCAGCAGTTTCTATCCCACCCTCTCCTACAATGAGCAGTTCTTC

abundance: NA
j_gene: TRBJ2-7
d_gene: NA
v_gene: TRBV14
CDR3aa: CASSRNGVSHEQYF
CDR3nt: TGTGCCAGCAGCCGAAATGGTGTGAGTCACGAGCAGTACTTC

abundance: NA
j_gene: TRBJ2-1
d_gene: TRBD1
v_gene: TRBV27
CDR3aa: CASSLTPGQGALWNEQFF
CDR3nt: TGTGCCAGCAGTCTAACTCCGGGACAGGGGGCGCTATGGAATGAGCAGTTCTTC

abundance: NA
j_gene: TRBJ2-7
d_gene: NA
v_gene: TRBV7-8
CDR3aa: CASSLLTFSYEQYF
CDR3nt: TGTGCCAGCAGCTTACTCACATTTTCCTACGAGCAGTACTTC

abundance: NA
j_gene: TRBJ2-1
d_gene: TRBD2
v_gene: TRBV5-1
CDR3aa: CASSEGLAATYNEQFF
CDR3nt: TGCGCCAGCAGCGAGGGACTAGCGGCGACCTACAATGAGCAGTTCTTC

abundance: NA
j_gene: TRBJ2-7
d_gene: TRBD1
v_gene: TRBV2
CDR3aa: CASSMTGGTSYEQYF
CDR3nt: TGTGCCAGCAGTATGACAGGGGGGACTTCCTACGAGCAGTACTTC